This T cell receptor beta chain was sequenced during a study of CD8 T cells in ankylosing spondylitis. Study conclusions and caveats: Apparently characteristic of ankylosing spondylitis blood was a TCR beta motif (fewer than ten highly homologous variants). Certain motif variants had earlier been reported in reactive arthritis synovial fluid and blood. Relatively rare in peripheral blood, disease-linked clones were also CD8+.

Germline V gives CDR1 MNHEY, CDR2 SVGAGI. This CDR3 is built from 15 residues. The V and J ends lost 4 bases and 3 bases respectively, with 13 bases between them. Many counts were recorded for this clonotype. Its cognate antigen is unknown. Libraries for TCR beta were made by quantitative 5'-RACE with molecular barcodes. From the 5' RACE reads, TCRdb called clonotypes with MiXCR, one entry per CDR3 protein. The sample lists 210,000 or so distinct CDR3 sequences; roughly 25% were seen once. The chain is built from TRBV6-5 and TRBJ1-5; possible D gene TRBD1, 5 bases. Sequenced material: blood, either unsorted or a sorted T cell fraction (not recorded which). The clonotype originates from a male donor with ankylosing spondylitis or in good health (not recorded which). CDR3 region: CASSSDWGSNQPQHF. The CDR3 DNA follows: TGTGCCAGCAGTTCCGACTGGGGGTCCAATCAGCCCCAGCATTTT.